This TCR beta chain is drawn from a study of T-cell reconstitution after alpha-beta-depleted transplantation in children. TCRbeta library preparation incorporated unique molecular identifiers. Each CDR3 protein gets one entry after TCRdb re-called the PCR reads with MiXCR. The repertoire holds some 500,000 distinct CDR3 sequences, with around a third as singletons. The CDR3 extends over 13 amino acids. From germline, CDR1 is SGHTA and CDR2 FQGNSA. The V and J ends lost 11 bases and 4 bases respectively, with 16 bases between them. V is TRBV7-2 and J is TRBJ2-3, with D possibly being TRBD1 or TRBD2 (7 bases each). This TCR was sampled from a human donor who donated a stem cell graft to a child with aplastic anemia. This material consisted of PBMCs from the stem cell graft donor, taken from the stem cell graft. DNA of the CDR3: TGTGCCTCAGGGGGAGGGGTCGCAGATACGCAGTATTTT. It is translated as CASGGGVADTQYF.